This T cell receptor (beta chain) was retrieved from a study of T cell responses to AZD1222 COVID-19 vaccine. CDR3 size: 17 residues. After removal of 0 bases from V and 8 bases from J, the junction contained 11 bases not matched to a gene. CDR1 SGHRS and CDR2 YFSETQ come from the germline V gene. As to this clone: Its antigen is currently unknown.

Sequencing used immunoSEQ multiplex PCR; TCRdb keeps in-frame clones, though not all of them. The data show roughly 140,000 clones, about 91% seen once. Study conclusions and caveats: Spike-specific TCR breadth and depth went up after people got two AZD1222 doses. Reportedly, close to half of spike-specific TCRs are directed against unmutated variant regions. Along spike, vaccine-associated CD4 TCRs were found throughout, with dominance at 160-218 and 743-854. Seropositive at baseline were only a handful of AZD1222 recipients.

The TCR originated in an adult in good health. This chain joins TRBV5-1 and TRBJ2-1; 10 bases are a match to TRBD1. Sequencing used peripheral blood, obtained on day 0 of MenACWY control vaccination. The CDR3 coding sequence is TGCGCCAGCAGCTTGGTATGGGTGACAGGGGGCGGCGATGAGCAGTTCTTC. It translates to CASSLVWVTGGGDEQFF.